This TCR beta chain was obtained from a study of shared clonotypes between healthy human individuals. Data came from immunoSEQ multiplex PCR; TCRdb stores just in-frame clones and leaves some out. The table records about 460,000 clones, approximately 77% of them present only once. Looked up from germline, CDR1 is GTSNPN and CDR2 is SVGIG (reference sequence). V lost 5 bases to trimming and J lost 6 bases, with 14 bases between them. This CDR3 spans 12 amino acids. The receptor was derived from a woman in her thirties or forties in good health. Some clones in this sample may be carry-over from other donors' samples. The material sequenced was PBMCs. The J gene is TRBJ2-7, the V gene TRBV30, with D possibly being TRBD1 or TRBD2 (5 bases each). The DNA for the CDR3 is TGTGCCTGGGGTGCCCCAGGGACCGAGCAGTACTTC. It encodes CAWGAPGTEQYF.